Described below is a single T cell receptor beta chain sequence and its context. This receptor's antigen is unknown. No much larger clone is present one base from it, and per-base qualities are unavailable. This sample is drawn from a study of blood T cell repertoires in COVID-19 (dated by TCRdb to 2018 to 2020). Some background on the complete study: Samples from collaborators originated in the United States, Italy and Spain and spanned both the acute and convalescent phases of COVID-19. A de-identified subject ID, COVID-19 status, age in years and sex were almost always included in the sample metadata. Samples came from the ongoing ImmuneRACE study (first 160 participants) plus 1,254 subjects from 6 global collaborators. The repertoires were released in a freely available public database intended as a resource for research on the immune response to SARS-CoV-2. HLA class I and class II types, where available, came from metadata supplied by the sample provider rather than from assay-based typing. The prospective study material was composed of cDNA or gDNA derived from T cells, B-cell-depleted T cells, or PBMCs. Deeply sampled blood TCRbeta repertoires from subjects exposed to, actively infected with, or recovered from COVID-19 were included in the dataset. Overall study results and their limits: The quantity of clinical and demographic metadata differed by source and by participant and was supplied without curation.

The collaborating institutions used their own protocols to collect whole blood in K2EDTA tubes. Collaborator samples were shipped for TCRbeta analysis as frozen whole blood, isolated PBMCs, or DNA extracted from either sample type. Reading from cysteine to phenylalanine, the CDR3 counts 13 amino acids. Only the CDR3 region is kept as DNA, spanning 39 bases read in frame from base 1. The germline V gene encodes CDR1 MNHEY and CDR2 SVGAGI. Cut back by 6 bases and 0 bases, the V and J ends lie 7 bases apart. TCRbeta CDR3 regions were amplified from genomic DNA by means of the immunoSEQ Assay, a bias-controlled multiplex PCR. In the paper's pipeline: The number of nucleated cells in each sample was estimated by amplification of reference gene primers within the assay. To quantify the absolute abundance of each unique TCRbeta CDR3 rearrangement, sequence reads were collapsed and filtered. For each sample, productive Simpson clonality was calculated as the square root of Simpson's diversity index over productive rearrangements. TCRdb retrieved this table from immuneACCESS and kept in-frame rearrangements only. Not all clones are present; in checked studies, unresolved V genes account for under half, and no reason is known for the remainder. D and trimming come from the DNA, and the V and J calls and clone size come from that table. Counted in this sample were some 65,000 clones; about nine tenths of them appeared once. 1.3% of the sample lies in the top ten.

The rearranged chain carries TRBV6-5 and TRBJ2-3; no D segment can be confidently identified. This TCR was recovered from a man aged 55 to 70 with acute or convalescent COVID-19. The sequenced sample was peripheral blood. This receptor has the CDR3 CASSSPSTDTQYF. Here is the DNA: TGTGCCAGCAGCAGTCCTAGCACAGATACGCAGTATTTT.